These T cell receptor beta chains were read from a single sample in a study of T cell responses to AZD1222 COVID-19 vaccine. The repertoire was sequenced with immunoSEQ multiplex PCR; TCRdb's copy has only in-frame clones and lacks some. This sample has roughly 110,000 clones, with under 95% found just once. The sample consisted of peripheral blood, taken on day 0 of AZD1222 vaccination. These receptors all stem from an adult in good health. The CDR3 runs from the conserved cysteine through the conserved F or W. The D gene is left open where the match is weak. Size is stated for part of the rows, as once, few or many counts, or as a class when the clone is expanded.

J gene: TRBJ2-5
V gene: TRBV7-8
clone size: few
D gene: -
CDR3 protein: CASSRASEETQYF
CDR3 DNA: TGTGCCAGCAGCCGGGCCTCCGAAGAGACCCAGTACTTC

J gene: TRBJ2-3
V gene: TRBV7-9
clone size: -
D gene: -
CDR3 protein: CASSSRGPDTQYF
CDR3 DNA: TGTGCCAGCAGCTCACGAGGGCCAGATACGCAGTATTTT

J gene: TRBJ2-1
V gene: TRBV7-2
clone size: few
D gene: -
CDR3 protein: CASSYSHLSGLNEQFF
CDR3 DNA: TGTGCCAGCAGCTATAGTCATCTATCGGGGCTCAATGAGCAGTTCTTC

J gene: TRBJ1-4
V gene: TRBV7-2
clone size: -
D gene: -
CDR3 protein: CASSLWGSREKLFF
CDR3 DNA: TGTGCCAGCAGCTTGTGGGGGTCTCGGGAAAAACTGTTTTTT

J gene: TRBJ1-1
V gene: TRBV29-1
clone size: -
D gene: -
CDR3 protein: CSAGPTVNTEAFF
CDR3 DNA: TGCAGCGCGGGACCGACAGTGAACACTGAAGCTTTCTTT

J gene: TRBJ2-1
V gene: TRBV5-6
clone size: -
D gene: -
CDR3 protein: CASSSTYEQFF
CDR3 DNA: TGTGCCAGCAGCTCAACTTATGAGCAGTTCTTC

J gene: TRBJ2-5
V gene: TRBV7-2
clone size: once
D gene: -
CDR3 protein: CASSLKGRGGKSQETQYF
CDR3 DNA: TGTGCCAGCAGCTTAAAGGGGCGCGGCGGGAAGAGCCAAGAGACCCAGTACTTC

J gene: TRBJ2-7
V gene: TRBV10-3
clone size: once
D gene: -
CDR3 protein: CAISETGNYEQYF
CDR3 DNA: TGTGCCATCAGTGAAACAGGGAACTACGAGCAGTACTTC

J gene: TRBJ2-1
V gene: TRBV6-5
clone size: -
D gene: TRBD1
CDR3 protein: CASSPLLTGDNEQFF
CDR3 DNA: TGTGCCAGCAGTCCCCTCCTTACAGGGGACAATGAGCAGTTCTTC

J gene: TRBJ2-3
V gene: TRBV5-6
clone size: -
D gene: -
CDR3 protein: CASSFPRGLNTDTQYF
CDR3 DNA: TGTGCCAGCAGCTTCCCCAGGGGATTAAACACAGATACGCAGTATTTT

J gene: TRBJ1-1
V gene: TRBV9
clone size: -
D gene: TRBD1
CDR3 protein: CASSPFDRGTEAFF
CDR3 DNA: TGTGCCAGCAGCCCATTTGACAGGGGCACTGAAGCTTTCTTT

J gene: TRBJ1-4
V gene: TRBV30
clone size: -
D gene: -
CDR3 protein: CAWSVRASNEKLFF
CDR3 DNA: TGTGCCTGGAGTGTACGAGCCTCTAATGAAAAACTGTTTTTT

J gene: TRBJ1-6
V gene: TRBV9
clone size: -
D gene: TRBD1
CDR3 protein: CASSSNRGPSYNSPLHF
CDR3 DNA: TGTGCCAGCAGCAGTAACAGGGGGCCATCCTATAATTCACCCCTCCACTTT

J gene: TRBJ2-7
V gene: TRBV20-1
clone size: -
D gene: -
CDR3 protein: CSAVGEYEQYF
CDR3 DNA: TGCAGTGCTGTAGGCGAGTACGAGCAGTACTTC

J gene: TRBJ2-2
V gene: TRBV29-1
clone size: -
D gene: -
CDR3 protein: CSVGQTNTGELFF
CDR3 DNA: TGCAGCGTTGGGCAGACGAACACCGGGGAGCTGTTTTTT

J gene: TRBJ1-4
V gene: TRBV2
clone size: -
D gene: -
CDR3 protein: CASSLAGWDEKLFF
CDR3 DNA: TGTGCCAGCAGTCTGGCAGGATGGGATGAAAAACTGTTTTTT

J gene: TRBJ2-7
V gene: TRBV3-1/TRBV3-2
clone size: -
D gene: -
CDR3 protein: CASSQAPQGTEQYF
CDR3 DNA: TGTGCCAGCAGCCAAGCCCCTCAGGGAACCGAGCAGTACTTC

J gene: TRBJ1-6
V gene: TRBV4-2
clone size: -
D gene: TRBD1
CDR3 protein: CASSAGDRGEPLHF
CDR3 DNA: TGTGCCAGCAGCGCCGGGGACAGAGGAGAGCCCCTCCACTTT

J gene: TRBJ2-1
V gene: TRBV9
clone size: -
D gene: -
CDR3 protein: CASSPQGLRDEQFF
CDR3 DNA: TGTGCCAGCAGCCCCCAGGGACTTAGGGATGAGCAGTTCTTC

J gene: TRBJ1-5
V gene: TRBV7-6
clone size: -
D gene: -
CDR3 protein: CASSLPEQPQHF
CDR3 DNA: TGTGCCAGCAGCTTACCCGAACAGCCCCAGCATTTT

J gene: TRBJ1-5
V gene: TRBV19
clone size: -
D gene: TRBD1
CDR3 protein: CASSMGQGNQPQHF
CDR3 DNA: TGTGCCAGTAGTATGGGACAGGGCAATCAGCCCCAGCATTTT

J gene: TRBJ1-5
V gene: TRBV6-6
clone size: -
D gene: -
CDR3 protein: CASGGLSPNQPQHF
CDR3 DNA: TGTGCCAGCGGGGGGCTAAGCCCTAATCAGCCCCAGCATTTT

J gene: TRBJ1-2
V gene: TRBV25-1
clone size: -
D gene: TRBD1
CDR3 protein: CASSEIGGQNYGYTF
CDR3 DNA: TGTGCCAGCAGTGAAATCGGGGGACAGAACTATGGCTACACCTTC

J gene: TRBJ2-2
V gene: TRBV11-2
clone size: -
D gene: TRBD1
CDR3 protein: CASSHRGTGELFF
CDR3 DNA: TGTGCCAGCAGCCACAGGGGCACCGGGGAGCTGTTTTTT

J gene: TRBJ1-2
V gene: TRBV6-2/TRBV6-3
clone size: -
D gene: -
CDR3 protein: CASSYSASMGYTF
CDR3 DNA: TGTGCCAGCAGTTACTCGGCGTCCATGGGGTACACCTTC

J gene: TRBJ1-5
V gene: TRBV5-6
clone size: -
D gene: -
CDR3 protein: CASSKSTEYSNQPQHF
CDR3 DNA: TGTGCCAGCAGCAAAAGCACAGAGTATAGCAATCAGCCCCAGCATTTT

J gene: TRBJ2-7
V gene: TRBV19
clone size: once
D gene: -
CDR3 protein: CASSIRPAYEQYF
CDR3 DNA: TGTGCCAGTAGTATACGTCCGGCCTACGAGCAGTACTTC

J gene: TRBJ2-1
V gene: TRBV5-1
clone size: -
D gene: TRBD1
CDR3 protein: CASSWGQGFSYNEQFF
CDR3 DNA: TGCGCCAGCAGCTGGGGACAGGGTTTCTCCTACAATGAGCAGTTCTTC

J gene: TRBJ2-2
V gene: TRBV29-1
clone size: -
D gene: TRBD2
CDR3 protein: CSALGLAGAGELFF
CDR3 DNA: TGCAGCGCGCTGGGACTAGCGGGGGCCGGGGAGCTGTTTTTT

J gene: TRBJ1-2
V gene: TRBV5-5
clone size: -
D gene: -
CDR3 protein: CASSSTGLGGNGYTF
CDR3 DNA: TGTGCCAGCAGCTCTACAGGGTTGGGGGGTAACGGCTACACCTTC

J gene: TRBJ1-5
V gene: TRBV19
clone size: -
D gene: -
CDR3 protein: CASSQRRNQPQHF
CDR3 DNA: TGTGCCAGTAGTCAGAGGCGGAATCAGCCCCAGCATTTT

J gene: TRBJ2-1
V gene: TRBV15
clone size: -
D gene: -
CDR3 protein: CATSREGQNNEQFF
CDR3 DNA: TGTGCCACCAGCAGGGAAGGACAGAACAATGAGCAGTTCTTC

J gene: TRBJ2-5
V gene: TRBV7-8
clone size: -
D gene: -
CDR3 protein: CASSQGSLEGKETQYF
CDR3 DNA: TGTGCCAGCAGTCAAGGGTCGTTGGAGGGGAAAGAGACCCAGTACTTC

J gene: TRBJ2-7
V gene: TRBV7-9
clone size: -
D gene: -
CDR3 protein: CASSLESVYEQYF
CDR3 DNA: TGTGCCAGCAGCTTAGAGTCCGTCTACGAGCAGTACTTC

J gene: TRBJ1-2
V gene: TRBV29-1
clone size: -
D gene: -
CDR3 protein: CSVEEGDRGSNYGYTF
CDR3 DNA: TGCAGCGTTGAAGAGGGCGACCGAGGGTCTAACTATGGCTACACCTTC

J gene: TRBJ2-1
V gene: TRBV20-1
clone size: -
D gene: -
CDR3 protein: CSASSGALYNEQFF
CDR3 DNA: TGCAGTGCTAGTTCGGGGGCCCTCTACAATGAGCAGTTCTTC

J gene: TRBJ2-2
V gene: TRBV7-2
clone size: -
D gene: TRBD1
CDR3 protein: CASSFLQGATGELFF
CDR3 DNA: TGTGCCAGCAGCTTTCTCCAGGGGGCTACCGGGGAGCTGTTTTTT

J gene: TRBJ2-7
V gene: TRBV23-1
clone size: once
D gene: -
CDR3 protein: CASSMSPSRGGEQYF
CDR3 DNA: TGCGCCAGCAGTATGTCCCCCAGTCGCGGTGGCGAGCAGTACTTC

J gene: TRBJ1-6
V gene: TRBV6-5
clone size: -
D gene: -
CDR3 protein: CASGDSYNSPLHF
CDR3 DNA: TGTGCCAGCGGCGACTCCTATAATTCACCCCTCCACTTT

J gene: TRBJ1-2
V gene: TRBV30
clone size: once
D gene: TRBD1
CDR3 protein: CAWDTTGESYTF
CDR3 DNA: TGTGCCTGGGACACGACAGGGGAGAGCTACACCTTC

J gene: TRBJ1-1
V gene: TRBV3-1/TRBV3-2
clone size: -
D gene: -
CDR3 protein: CASSQVSNTEAFF
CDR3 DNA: TGTGCCAGCAGCCAAGTTAGTAACACTGAAGCTTTCTTT

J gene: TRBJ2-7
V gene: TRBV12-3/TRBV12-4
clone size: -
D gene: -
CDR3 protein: CASSFGRYEQYF
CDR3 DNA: TGTGCCAGCAGTTTTGGTCGCTACGAGCAGTACTTC

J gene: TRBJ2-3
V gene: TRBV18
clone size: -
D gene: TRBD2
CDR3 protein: CASSPLAGGLAIQDTQYF
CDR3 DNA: TGTGCCAGCTCACCACTCGCGGGGGGACTAGCGATACAAGATACGCAGTATTTT

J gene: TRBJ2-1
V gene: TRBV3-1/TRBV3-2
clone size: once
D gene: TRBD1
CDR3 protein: CASSPGQGVNNEQFF
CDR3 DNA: TGTGCCAGCAGCCCCGGACAGGGGGTGAACAATGAGCAGTTCTTC

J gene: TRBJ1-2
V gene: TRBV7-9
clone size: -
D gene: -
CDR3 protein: CASSLARAGKGYTF
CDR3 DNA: TGTGCCAGCAGCTTAGCGCGGGCGGGAAAAGGCTACACCTTC

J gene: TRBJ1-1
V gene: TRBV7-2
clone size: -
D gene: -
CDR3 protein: CASSLDLGTLNTEAFF
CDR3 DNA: TGTGCCAGCAGCTTAGACCTGGGAACCTTGAACACTGAAGCTTTCTTT

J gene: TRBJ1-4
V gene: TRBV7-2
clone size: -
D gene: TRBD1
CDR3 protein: CASSMDRGTHEKLFF
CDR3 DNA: TGTGCCAGCAGCATGGACAGGGGTACACATGAAAAACTGTTTTTT

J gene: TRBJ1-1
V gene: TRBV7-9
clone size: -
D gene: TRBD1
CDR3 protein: CASSPRLWGQGRNTEAFF
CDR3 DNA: TGTGCCAGCAGCCCAAGGTTGTGGGGACAGGGGCGGAACACTGAAGCTTTCTTT

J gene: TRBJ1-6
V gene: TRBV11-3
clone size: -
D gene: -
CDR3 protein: CAGSLNVNSPLHF
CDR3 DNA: TGTGCCGGCAGCTTGAACGTCAATTCACCCCTCCACTTT

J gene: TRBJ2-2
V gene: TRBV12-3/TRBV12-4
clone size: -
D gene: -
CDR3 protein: CASPGVNTGELFF
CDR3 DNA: TGTGCCAGTCCAGGGGTGAACACCGGGGAGCTGTTTTTT